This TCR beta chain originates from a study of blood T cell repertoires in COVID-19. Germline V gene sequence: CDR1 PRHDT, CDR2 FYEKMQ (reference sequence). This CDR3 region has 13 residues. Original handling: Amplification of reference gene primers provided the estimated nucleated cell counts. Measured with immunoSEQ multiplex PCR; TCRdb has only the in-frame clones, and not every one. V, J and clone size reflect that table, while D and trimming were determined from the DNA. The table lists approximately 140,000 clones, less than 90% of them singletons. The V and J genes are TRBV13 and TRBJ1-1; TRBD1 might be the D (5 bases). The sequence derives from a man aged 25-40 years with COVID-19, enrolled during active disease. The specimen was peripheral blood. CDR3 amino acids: CAFKARENTEAFF. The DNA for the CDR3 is TGTGCTTTTAAGGCCAGGGAGAACACTGAAGCTTTCTTT.